The source of this T cell receptor (beta chain) is a study of OX40 agonist ivuxolimab in advanced cancers. The data were produced by immunoSEQ multiplex PCR, yet TCRdb's version contains in-frame clones alone and is incomplete. The data contain around 83,000 clones, 70% to 85% of them seen just once; the ten biggest clones take up approximately 7.4%. This CDR3 contains 12 residues. The germline V and J ends were trimmed by 6 bases and 8 bases, with 13 bases remaining between them. Germline-derived CDR1 and CDR2 are MNHNY and SVGAGI (reference sequence). This chain links TRBV6-6 with TRBJ1-2; a possible D gene is TRBD1 (6 bases). This receptor was obtained from an adult with an advanced solid tumor such as melanoma, head and neck, liver or kidney cancer. The source was CD4+ or CD8+ T cells sorted from blood, collected in a trial of the OX40 agonist ivuxolimab. The CDR3 nucleotides read TGTGCCAGCAGGCAACAGGGAGGGGGCTACACCTTC. Protein product: CASRQQGGGYTF.